The 26 T cell receptor beta chains below all came from one sample that was sequenced in a study of cytomegalovirus exposure and HLA in healthy donors (dated by TCRdb to 2017 to 2019). The library was generated by the immunoSEQ multiplex PCR assay. The multiplex PCR relied on a mix of 60 forward primers for TCR Vbeta segments and 13 reverse primers for TCR Jbeta segments. In its TCRdb copy, this immuneACCESS table keeps in-frame sequences only and misses some clones. Where compared with another copy, unresolved V genes explain less than half of these, and the others have no known cause. The sample includes 130,000 or so clones, with about 87% observed a single time. The ten largest clones take up 5.2% of the sample. The sample was PBMCs. These receptors all stem from a woman in her twenties or thirties in good health and CMV-seronegative.

V usage is TRBV5-1 and J usage is TRBJ2-5, with 8 nucleotides matching TRBD1. J lost 3 bases, V lost 4 bases, and 5 bases had no gene match. Germline V lookup: CDR1 SGHRS, CDR2 YFSETQ. This CDR3 region has 14 residues. In DNA form, the CDR3 reads TGCGCCAGCAGCCCAGGGACAGGTAAAGAGACCCAGTACTTC. Protein: CASSPGTGKETQYF.

The genes are TRBV7-8 and TRBJ1-1, with TRBD1 identical over 8 bases. Germline V gene data show CDR1 as SGHVS and CDR2 as FQNEAQ. Trimming at V came to 5 bases and at J to 4 bases, leaving 9 bases not matched to a gene. This CDR3 is 15 amino acids long. The CDR3 coding sequence is TGTGCCAGCAGCGCCGGACAGGGATGGAGCACTGAAGCTTTCTTT. This codes for CASSAGQGWSTEAFF.

The rearrangement uses TRBV5-8 and TRBJ2-3; D ambiguous. This CDR3 is built from 14 residues. The germline V and J ends were trimmed by 0 bases and 0 bases, with 5 bases remaining between them. Germline V gene lookup returns CDR1 SGHTS and CDR2 YDEGEE. The DNA for the CDR3 is TGTGCCAGCAGCTTGGGCAGAAGCACAGATACGCAGTATTTT. It specifies CASSLGRSTDTQYF.

This rearrangement joins TRBV18 to TRBJ2-2, with 9 bases that match TRBD2. Germline lookup yields CDR1 KGHSH and CDR2 LQKENI. With V trimmed by 4 bases and J by 2 bases, 2 bases remained unmatched. The CDR3 spans 15 residues. The DNA of the CDR3 is TGTGCCAGCTCACGGGGACTAGCCAACACCGGGGAGCTGTTTTTT. The encoded protein is CASSRGLANTGELFF.

The chain is built from TRBV30 and TRBJ1-4; D gene unclear. The CDR3 totals 12 residues. V was cut by 1 base and J by 7 bases, with 7 bases left in between. From germline, CDR1 is GTSNPN and CDR2 SVGIG (reference sequence). The CDR3 sequence: CAWSGRSEKLFF. The CDR3 DNA follows: TGTGCCTGGAGTGGTAGGAGTGAAAAACTGTTTTTT.

V usage is TRBV9 and J usage is TRBJ2-2; TRBD2 agrees at 7 bases. The CDR3 has 16 amino acids. J gave up 4 bases and V 0 bases, and 6 bases lay outside the gene matches. In germline, CDR1 is SGDLS, CDR2 YYNGEE. In nucleotides, the CDR3 is TGTGCCAGCAGCGTAGCGGGGGGAGTGGGCACCGGGGAGCTGTTTTTT. It encodes CASSVAGGVGTGELFF. The full variable domain, rest sourced from reference TRBV9 and TRBJ2-2, is DSGVTQTPKHLITATGQRVTLRCSPRSGDLSVYWYQQSLDQGLQFLIQYYNGEERAKGNILERFSAQQFPDLHSELNLSSLELGDSALYFCASSVAGGVGTGELFFGEGSRLTVL.

The chain combines TRBV5-1 with TRBJ1-2; 8 bases are shared with TRBD1. The CDR3 consists of 14 residues. V lost 0 bases, J lost 2 bases, and 0 bases stayed unmatched. Per germline, CDR1 SGHRS and CDR2 YFSETQ. The CDR3 region has the DNA TGCGCCAGCAGCTTGGGACAGGGGAACTATGGCTACACCTTC. Translated: CASSLGQGNYGYTF.

V is TRBV7-2 and J is TRBJ1-3, with a possible D match to TRBD1 (5 bases). In germline, CDR1 is SGHTA, CDR2 FQGNSA. The ends were cut back, 4 bases at V and 3 bases at J, with 10 bases in the middle. The CDR3 spans 14 residues. CDR3 loop: CASSSRRGGNTIYF. In DNA form, the CDR3 reads TGTGCCAGCAGCTCCAGAAGGGGTGGAAACACCATATATTTT.

The chain joins TRBV29-1 to TRBJ1-2, with 8 bases fitting TRBD1. Germline V gene sequence: CDR1 SQVTM, CDR2 ANQGSEA. The V and J ends lost 3 bases and 5 bases, in that order; junction bases with no gene match: 8. The CDR3 consists of 14 residues. The CDR3 loop is CSVEGTGSSYGYTF. In DNA form, the CDR3 reads TGCAGCGTTGAGGGGACAGGTAGTTCATATGGCTACACCTTC.

Details on this clone: At one end the junction does not follow the germline gene, possibly because of a read error. The CDR3: CSSSLGGGEETQYF. The CDR3 bases are TGTTCCAGCAGCTTAGGAGGGGGGGAAGAGACCCAGTACTTC. The chain couples TRBV7-9 to TRBJ2-5; maybe TRBD2 (7 bases). CDR1 and CDR2 from the germline V gene are SEHNR and FQNEAQ (reference sequence). This CDR3 has 14 residues.

This clone was seen only a few times. This chain connects TRBV19 to TRBJ1-5; 7 bases align to TRBD1. CDR3 size: 15 residues. Unmatched junction bases numbered 15, after V lost 5 bases and J lost 11 bases. Germline loops: CDR1 LNHDA, CDR2 SQIVND (reference sequence). The CDR3 DNA is TGTGCCAGTAGTCCTATGGGGCAGGGGGAGAAGGCCCAGCATTTT. It codes for CASSPMGQGEKAQHF. Combining the CDR3 with reference TRBV19 and TRBJ1-5 gives the whole variable domain DGGITQSPKYLFRKEGQNVTLSCEQNLNHDAMYWYRQDPGQGLRLIYYSQIVNDFQKGDIAEGYSVSREKKESFPLTVTSAQKNPTAFYLCASSPMGQGEKAQHFGDGTRLSIL.

The chain joins TRBV16 to TRBJ1-2, with 8 bases matching TRBD1. From germline, CDR1 is KGHSY and CDR2 FQNENV. This CDR3 contains 15 residues. Trimming at V came to 0 bases and at J to 6 bases, leaving 6 bases not matched to a gene. The CDR3 DNA reads TGTGCCAGCAGCCAATCTCTTACAGGGGGGCATGGCTACACCTTC. Its translation: CASSQSLTGGHGYTF.

This clone has only a few counts. CDR3 loop: CASSGAGLMSEAFF. In DNA form, the CDR3 reads TGTGCCAGCAGTGGGGCCGGGTTGATGTCTGAAGCTTTCTTT. V usage is TRBV28 and J usage is TRBJ1-1, with D perhaps matching TRBD1 (5 bases). Germline CDR1 is MDHEN and CDR2 is SYDVKM. The CDR3 covers 14 residues. V was shortened by 5 bases and J by 6 bases, with 16 bases between the two germline ends. Complete variable domain (other parts from reference TRBV28 and TRBJ1-1): DVKVTQSSRYLVKRTGEKVFLECVQDMDHENMFWYRQDPGLGLRLIYFSYDVKMKEKGDIPEGYSVSREKKERFSLILESASTNQTSMYLCASSGAGLMSEAFFGQGTRLTVV.

The V call is TRBV7-2, the J call TRBJ2-1; D might be TRBD2 (7 bases). Trimming shortened V by 3 bases and J by 7 bases, and 16 bases separated the two germline ends. CDR1 and CDR2 (germline): SGHTA, FQGNSA. This CDR3 is 15 amino acids long. The CDR3 loop is CASSLGGGGQNEQFF. In DNA form, the CDR3 reads TGTGCCAGCAGCTTGGGAGGGGGGGGCCAGAATGAGCAGTTCTTC. Full variable domain (remainder filled in from reference TRBV7-2 and TRBJ2-1): GAGVSQSPSNKVTEKGKDVELRCDPISGHTALYWYRQSLGQGLEFLIYFQGNSAPDKSGLPSDRFSAERTGGSVSTLTIQRTQQEDSAVYLCASSLGGGGQNEQFFGPGTRLTVL.

The rearrangement uses TRBV5-1 and TRBJ2-4, with TRBD2 identical over 11 bases. CDR3 length equals 16 residues. The trim removed 3 bases at V and 2 bases at J, leaving 4 bases unmatched. Looked up from germline, CDR1 is SGHRS and CDR2 is YFSETQ. The CDR3 protein is CASSYGTSGSKNIQYF. The CDR3 DNA follows: TGCGCCAGCAGCTACGGGACTAGCGGTTCCAAAAACATTCAGTACTTC.

The chain has TRBV18 and TRBJ2-7; 10 positions match TRBD2. The V gene's germline CDR1 is KGHSH and CDR2 LQKENI. CDR3 length: 18 residues. Unmatched junction bases numbered 11, after V lost 2 bases and J lost 1 base. CDR3 sequence (DNA): TGTGCCAGCTCACCAAGTCTAGCGGGAGTCGGACGGTCCTACGAGCAGTACTTC. It yields the protein CASSPSLAGVGRSYEQYF. The complete variable domain, with remaining parts taken from reference TRBV18 and TRBJ2-7, reads NAGVMQNPRHLVRRRGQEARLRCSPMKGHSHVYWYRQLPEEGLKFMVYLQKENIIDESGMPKERFSAEFPKEGPSILRIQQVVRGDSAAYFCASSPSLAGVGRSYEQYFGPGTRLTVT.

J is TRBJ2-3 and V is TRBV13; 7 nucleotides align to TRBD2. The CDR3 sequence is 16 residues long. After removal of 5 bases from V and 2 bases from J, the junction contained 10 bases not matched to a gene. CDR1 and CDR2 from the germline V gene are PRHDT and FYEKMQ (reference sequence). In nucleotides, the CDR3 is TGTGCCAGCAGCCGGGGTTGGGCGGGAGACACAGATACGCAGTATTTT. As protein: CASSRGWAGDTDTQYF.

For this clone: At one end, the junction sequence differs from germline, possibly due to a read error. The chain joins TRBV7-9 to TRBJ1-2; weak D call: TRBD1 (5 bases). The CDR3 loop spans 16 amino acids. Germline CDR1 reads SEHNR; CDR2 reads FQNEAQ (reference sequence). The DNA of the CDR3 is TGTTCCAGCAGCTTCGTTACAGGCTCCGGGAACTATGGCTACACCTTC. Translating it yields CSSSFVTGSGNYGYTF.

This clone occurred once. V is TRBV7-2 and J is TRBJ2-3; 9 bases match TRBD1. J lost 4 bases, V lost 4 bases, and 12 bases had no gene match. This CDR3 has 17 amino acids. CDR1 is SGHTA, CDR2 FQGNSA, per germline. DNA of the CDR3: TGTGCCAGCAGCTCCCCTTCGGGGACAGGGCTCGCAGATACGCAGTATTTT. Translated: CASSSPSGTGLADTQYF.

V is TRBV5-4 and J is TRBJ2-1; 12 bases align to TRBD1. The germline CDR1 and CDR2 sequences are SGHNT and YYREEE (reference sequence). V was clipped by 3 bases and J by 7 bases; unmatched bases: 5. This CDR3 is built from 15 residues. This CDR3 reads CASSWGQGARNEQFF. CDR3 DNA: TGTGCCAGCAGCTGGGGACAGGGGGCGCGGAATGAGCAGTTCTTC.

Only a few counts were recorded for this clone. This chain connects TRBV15 to TRBJ2-2; perhaps TRBD2 as D (5 bases). V gave up 3 bases and J gave up 6 bases, with 14 bases separating them. The CDR3 runs 15 residues. Germline lookup yields CDR1 LNHNV and CDR2 YYDKDF (reference sequence). The CDR3 region is CATSRDLRVSGELFF. CDR3 bases: TGTGCCACCAGCAGGGACTTAAGGGTTTCCGGGGAGCTGTTTTTT.

The chain has TRBV4-1 and TRBJ2-7; 9 nucleotides agree with TRBD1. The V gene end was trimmed by 3 bases and the J gene end by 2 bases; junction bases not matched to a gene: 2. Germline lookup yields CDR1 MGHRA and CDR2 YSYEKL. CDR3 length: 14 amino acids. The CDR3 sequence is CASSQGTGTYEQYF. The CDR3 DNA reads as TGCGCCAGCAGCCAGGGGACAGGGACCTACGAGCAGTACTTC.

The V and J genes are TRBV5-8 and TRBJ2-1; 14 bases are a match to TRBD2. Trimming cost V 10 bases and J 9 bases; bases outside gene matches: 6. This CDR3 spans 13 amino acids. Germline values: CDR1 SGHTS, CDR2 YDEGEE. CDR3 residues: CAGGTSGSPEQFF. CDR3 coding DNA: TGTGCCGGGGGGACTAGCGGGAGTCCTGAGCAGTTCTTC.

The chain is built from TRBV7-9 and TRBJ1-5; D gene ambiguous. Germline V lookup: CDR1 SEHNR, CDR2 FQNEAQ (reference sequence). CDR3 length: 12 residues. V dropped 6 bases and J dropped 4 bases, with 7 bases sitting between them. The CDR3: CASSRINQPQHF. CDR3 DNA: TGTGCCAGCAGTAGAATAAATCAGCCCCAGCATTTT. The complete variable domain, with remaining parts taken from reference TRBV7-9 and TRBJ1-5, reads DTGVSQNPRHKITKRGQNVTFRCDPISEHNRLYWYRQTLGQGPEFLTYFQNEAQLEKSRLLSDRFSAERPKGSFSTLEIQRTEQGDSAMYLCASSRINQPQHFGDGTRLSIL.

The chain recombines TRBV27 with TRBJ2-7, with D perhaps TRBD1 (6 bases). There are 14 residues in the CDR3. V was cut by 4 bases and J by 1 base, with 11 bases left in between. The V gene's germline CDR1 is MNHEY and CDR2 SMNVEV (reference sequence). CDR3 sequence (DNA): TGTGCCAGCAGTTCTCCCGGACAGTCCTACGAGCAGTACTTC. It yields the protein CASSSPGQSYEQYF.

This chain's CDR3 is CAWSIGTTNTGELFF. The CDR3 DNA follows: TGTGCCTGGAGTATCGGGACAACGAACACCGGGGAGCTGTTTTTT. J is TRBJ2-2 and V is TRBV30, with D perhaps TRBD1 (6 bases). The CDR3 length is 15 residues. Trimming stripped 2 bases from V and 0 bases from J, with 10 bases between. Germline CDR1 is GTSNPN and CDR2 is SVGIG (reference sequence).